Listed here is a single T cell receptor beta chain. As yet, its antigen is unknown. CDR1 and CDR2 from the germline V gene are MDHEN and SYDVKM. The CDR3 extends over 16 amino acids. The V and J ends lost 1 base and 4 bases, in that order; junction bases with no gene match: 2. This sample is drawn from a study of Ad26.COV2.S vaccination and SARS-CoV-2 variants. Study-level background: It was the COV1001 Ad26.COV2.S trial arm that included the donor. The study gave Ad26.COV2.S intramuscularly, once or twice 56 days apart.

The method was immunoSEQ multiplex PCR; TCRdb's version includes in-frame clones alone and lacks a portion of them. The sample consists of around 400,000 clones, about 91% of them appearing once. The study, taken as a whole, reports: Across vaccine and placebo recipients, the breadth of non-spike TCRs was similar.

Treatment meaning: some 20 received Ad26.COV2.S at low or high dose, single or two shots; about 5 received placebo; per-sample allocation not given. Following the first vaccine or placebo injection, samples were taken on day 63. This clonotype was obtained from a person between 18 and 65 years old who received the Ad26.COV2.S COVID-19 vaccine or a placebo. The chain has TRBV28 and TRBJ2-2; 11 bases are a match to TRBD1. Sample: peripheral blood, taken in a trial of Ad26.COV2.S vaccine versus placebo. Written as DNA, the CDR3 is TGTGCCAGCAGTTTATTTGGACAGGGGGCCACCGGGGAGCTGTTTTTT. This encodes CASSLFGQGATGELFF.